The rows below give T cell receptor beta chains drawn from one sample of a study of T cell responses to AZD1222 COVID-19 vaccine. The method was immunoSEQ multiplex PCR; TCRdb's version includes in-frame clones alone and lacks a portion of them. The table shows 130,000 or so clones, with approximately 91% occurring only once. The sequences come from peripheral blood, collected 28 days after the second AZD1222 dose. The receptor set was obtained from an adult who received the AZD1222 COVID-19 vaccine. CDR3s include the opening cysteine and the closing phenylalanine or tryptophan. D genes are given only for firm matches. Clone size is given for some rows only: seen once, a few or many times, or a class if the clone is expanded.

TRBD2 | once | TRBJ2-7 | TRBV5-4 | CASSPGAVSSGRIYEQYF | TGTGCCAGCAGCCCAGGAGCGGTGTCTAGCGGGAGGATTTACGAGCAGTACTTC
. | . | TRBJ1-2 | TRBV28 | CASSLLAGELFDYGYTF | TGTGCCAGCAGTTTATTGGCAGGGGAGTTATTCGACTATGGCTACACCTTC
TRBD2 | . | TRBJ2-3 | TRBV7-8 | CASSGLAGVGTDTQYF | TGTGCCAGCAGCGGGCTAGCGGGAGTCGGCACAGATACGCAGTATTTT
. | . | TRBJ2-3 | TRBV19 | CASSIQGPLSTDTQYF | TGTGCCAGTAGTATCCAGGGCCCTCTTAGCACAGATACGCAGTATTTT
TRBD2 | once | TRBJ2-7 | TRBV6-1 | CASSEELAGLGSYEQYF | TGTGCCAGCAGTGAGGAACTAGCGGGATTAGGTTCCTACGAGCAGTACTTC
. | . | TRBJ1-1 | TRBV5-1 | CASSLEAGALNTEAFF | TGCGCCAGCAGCTTGGAGGCAGGGGCTCTGAACACTGAAGCTTTCTTT
. | . | TRBJ1-1 | TRBV6-5 | CASSPMSGTEAFF | TGTGCCAGCAGCCCCATGAGCGGCACTGAAGCTTTCTTT
. | . | TRBJ1-1 | TRBV6-5 | CASRGKQGYTEAFF | TGTGCCAGCAGGGGGAAGCAGGGATACACTGAAGCTTTCTTT
. | . | TRBJ1-2 | TRBV19 | CASSIGQPYGYTF | TGTGCCAGTAGTATTGGTCAACCCTATGGCTACACCTTC
TRBD1 | . | TRBJ1-2 | TRBV12-5 | CASGHRQGSYGYTF | TGTGCTAGTGGTCATAGACAGGGATCCTATGGCTACACCTTC
. | once | TRBJ1-5 | TRBV5-4 | CASSLGTNQPQHF | TGTGCCAGCAGCTTGGGGACCAATCAGCCCCAGCATTTT
. | . | TRBJ1-1 | TRBV5-1 | CASSAPDSPYTEAFF | TGCGCCAGCAGCGCCCCCGACAGTCCCTACACTGAAGCTTTCTTT
. | . | TRBJ1-1 | TRBV6-1 | CASSEEFSMTEAFF | TGTGCCAGCAGTGAAGAATTCAGTATGACTGAAGCTTTCTTT
TRBD2 | . | TRBJ2-2 | TRBV2 | CASKLAGSPGELFF | TGTGCCAGCAAGCTAGCGGGTAGTCCCGGGGAGCTGTTTTTT
. | once | TRBJ1-1 | TRBV5-4 | CASSSAQTGAAEAFF | TGTGCCAGCAGCTCGGCACAAACGGGTGCGGCTGAAGCTTTCTTT
. | . | TRBJ1-4 | TRBV19 | CASSKRSGVTTNEKLFF | TGTGCCAGTAGTAAGCGCTCGGGGGTTACAACTAATGAAAAACTGTTTTTT
. | . | TRBJ2-7 | TRBV28 | CASSPPGDNEQYF | TGTGCCAGCAGCCCACCTGGGGACAACGAGCAGTACTTC
TRBD2 | . | TRBJ2-1 | TRBV2 | CASSDRVGSGRAYRFF | TGTGCCAGCAGTGACCGTGTTGGGAGCGGGAGGGCCTATCGGTTCTTC
. | once | TRBJ2-5 | TRBV5-1 | CASSLDPGTETQYF | TGCGCCAGCAGCTTGGATCCAGGGACAGAGACCCAGTACTTC
. | . | TRBJ2-7 | TRBV3-1/TRBV3-2 | CASRLQNSYEQYF | TGTGCCAGCAGGCTACAGAATTCCTACGAGCAGTACTTC
. | . | TRBJ1-1 | TRBV5-4 | CASSAYPSGVGNTEAFF | TGTGCCAGCTCAGCATACCCCAGCGGGGTTGGGAACACTGAAGCTTTCTTT
. | . | TRBJ1-2 | TRBV12-3/TRBV12-4 | CASSRDYGYTF | TGTGCCAGCAGCAGGGACTATGGCTACACCTTC
. | . | TRBJ2-1 | TRBV7-9 | CASSLGGWDEQFF | TGTGCCAGCAGCTTGGGGGGCTGGGATGAGCAGTTCTTC
. | . | TRBJ1-2 | TRBV5-1 | CASSFIPHSNYGYTF | TGCGCCAGCAGCTTTATTCCGCACTCAAACTATGGCTACACCTTC
. | . | TRBJ1-1 | TRBV29-1 | CSGVGQGWTEAFF | TGCAGCGGGGTTGGGCAGGGCTGGACTGAAGCTTTCTTT
TRBD1 | . | TRBJ1-3 | TRBV5-4 | CASSLQGARGNTIYF | TGTGCCAGCAGTCTTCAGGGGGCGCGGGGAAACACCATATATTTT